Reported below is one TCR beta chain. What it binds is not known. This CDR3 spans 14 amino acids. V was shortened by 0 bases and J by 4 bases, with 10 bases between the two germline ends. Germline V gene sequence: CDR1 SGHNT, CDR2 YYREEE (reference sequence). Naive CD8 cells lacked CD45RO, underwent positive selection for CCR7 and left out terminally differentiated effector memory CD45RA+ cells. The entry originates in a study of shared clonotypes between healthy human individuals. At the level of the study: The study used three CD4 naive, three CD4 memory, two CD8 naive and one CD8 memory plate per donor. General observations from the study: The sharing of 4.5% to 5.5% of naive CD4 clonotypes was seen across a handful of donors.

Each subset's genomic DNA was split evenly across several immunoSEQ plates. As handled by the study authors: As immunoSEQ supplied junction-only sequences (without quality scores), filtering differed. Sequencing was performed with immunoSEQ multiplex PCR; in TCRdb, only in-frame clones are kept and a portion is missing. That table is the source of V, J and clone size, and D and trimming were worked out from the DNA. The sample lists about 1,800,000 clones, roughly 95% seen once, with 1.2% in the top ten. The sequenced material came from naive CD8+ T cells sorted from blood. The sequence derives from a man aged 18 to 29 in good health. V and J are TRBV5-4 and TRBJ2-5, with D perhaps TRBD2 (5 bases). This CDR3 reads CASSLGGLLETQYF. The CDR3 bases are TGTGCCAGCAGCTTGGGCGGACTGCTAGAGACCCAGTACTTC.